This T cell receptor (beta chain) emerged from a study of blood T cell repertoires in COVID-19. In germline, CDR1 is MNHNS, CDR2 SASEGT. The CDR3 runs 17 residues. Trimming left V 4 bases short and J 7 bases short, with 25 bases between. The authors' processing: By means of reference gene primer amplification, nucleated cell counts were estimated. TCRdb's table, derived via immunoSEQ multiplex PCR, lists solely in-frame clones and lacks some. The DNA was the basis for D and trimming; V, J and clone size are from that table. The table lists tens of thousands of clones, roughly 90% of them singletons. Input material: peripheral blood. The sequence was obtained from a human donor in a cohort sampled during active COVID-19. The chain combines TRBV6-1 with TRBJ1-1; possible D gene TRBD1, 6 bases. CDR3 DNA: TGTGCCAGCAGTGGGTCCCCCCCGGGGGGTCAGGGGAGTGAAGCTTTCTTT. Encoded protein: CASSGSPPGGQGSEAFF.